This passage covers 25 T cell receptor beta chains from one sample sequenced in a study of blood T cell repertoires in COVID-19. Method: immunoSEQ multiplex PCR; TCRdb's copy keeps in-frame clones and lacks some. This sample carries roughly 150,000 clones, more than 75% of them seen once, and the ten largest clones take less than 4.5%. Sequences were obtained from peripheral blood. These receptors were obtained from a woman aged 80 or over with acute or convalescent COVID-19.

This clone was seen a single time. CDR3 sequence (DNA): TGTGCCAGCAGCGTAGATTTTCGGGCCTACGAGCAGTACTTC. Translation gives CASSVDFRAYEQYF. The V call is TRBV9, the J call TRBJ2-7; D gene unclear. CDR3 length: 14 residues. Trimming removed 0 bases from V and 2 bases from J, with 9 bases in between. Germline V gene lookup returns CDR1 SGDLS and CDR2 YYNGEE.

The V gene is TRBV6-5, the J gene TRBJ2-7; 11 bases fit TRBD1. CDR3 length equals 14 residues. With 7 bases clipped from V and 3 bases from J, the junction kept 5 bases outside the gene matches. CDR1 is MNHEY, CDR2 SVGAGI, per germline. CDR3 nucleotide sequence: TGTGCCAGCACCCGGGACAGGGGGAACTACGAGCAGTACTTC. This gives the protein CASTRDRGNYEQYF.

J is TRBJ2-1 and V is TRBV2; 10 bases agree with TRBD1. The V gene end was trimmed by 2 bases and the J gene end by 5 bases; junction bases not matched to a gene: 18. Germline CDR1 and CDR2: SNHLY and FYNNEI. This CDR3 is built from 20 residues. The CDR3 sequence: CASSERDRGFSPSSHNEQFF. CDR3 sequence (DNA): TGTGCCAGCAGTGAAAGGGACAGGGGCTTTAGCCCCTCTTCCCACAATGAGCAGTTCTTC.

With respect to this clone: Other nucleotide sequences from this sample produce the same CDR3. This rearrangement joins TRBV3-1 (or the pseudogene TRBV3-2) to TRBJ1-2; no definite D call. This CDR3 is 14 amino acids long. Germline V gene sequence: CDR1 LGHDT, CDR2 YNNKEL (reference sequence). Between the trimmed V and J ends, which lost 0 bases and 4 bases, there was a span of 9 bases. The chain's CDR3 is CASSQDPGGYGYTF. CDR3 coding DNA: TGTGCCAGCAGCCAAGATCCCGGCGGCTATGGCTACACCTTC.

This clone showed up just a few times. This chain connects TRBV19 to TRBJ1-6, with 8 bases aligning to TRBD1. The V gene end was trimmed by 2 bases and the J gene end by 10 bases; junction bases not matched to a gene: 7. Germline V gene data show CDR1 as LNHDA and CDR2 as SQIVND (reference sequence). The CDR3 loop spans 15 amino acids. DNA of the CDR3: TGTGCCAGTAGTATATACGGGACAGGCGGATCACCCCTCCACTTT. This translates into CASSIYGTGGSPLHF.

This chain uses TRBV20-1 with TRBJ2-3; D not resolved. V lost 3 bases and J 0 bases, leaving 10 bases between the germline ends. The CDR3 has 14 amino acids. Germline V lookup: CDR1 DFQATT, CDR2 SNEGSKA (reference sequence). The CDR3 reads CSASPGWSTDTQYF. The CDR3 nucleotides read TGCAGTGCTAGTCCCGGGTGGAGCACAGATACGCAGTATTTT.

The chain employs TRBV3-1 (or the pseudogene TRBV3-2) and TRBJ2-5; 8 bases line up with TRBD2. After removal of 1 base from V and 5 bases from J, the junction contained 9 bases not matched to a gene. Looked up from germline, CDR1 is LGHDT and CDR2 is YNNKEL (reference sequence). The CDR3 is made up of 16 amino acids. The CDR3, as DNA: TGTGCCAGCAGCCAAGCTTCCGGGGGGGCGGTCGAGACCCAGTACTTC. It encodes CASSQASGGAVETQYF.

This clone occurred once. The CDR3 sequence is CASRIGQGFYNEQFF. CDR3 coding DNA: TGTGCCAGCAGGATCGGCCAGGGGTTCTACAATGAGCAGTTCTTC. This sequence joins TRBV6-5 and TRBJ2-1; tentatively, D is TRBD1 (6 bases). Deletions cut 6 bases from V and 3 bases from J, with 15 bases between. The CDR3 covers 15 residues. From germline, CDR1 is MNHEY and CDR2 SVGAGI.

The chain is built from TRBV28 and TRBJ2-7; 10 bases match TRBD1. After removal of 6 bases from V and 3 bases from J, the junction contained 8 bases not matched to a gene. Germline V gene lookup returns CDR1 MDHEN and CDR2 SYDVKM. This CDR3 is 15 amino acids long. DNA for the CDR3: TGTGCCAGCAGGACAAGGGACAGGGGTTACTACGAGCAGTACTTC. Amino acid sequence: CASRTRDRGYYEQYF.

The rearrangement joins TRBV5-1 to TRBJ2-5, with 7 bases fitting TRBD1. Trimming at V came to 2 bases and at J to 4 bases, leaving 8 bases not matched to a gene. The germline gives CDR1 SGHRS, CDR2 YFSETQ. The CDR3 runs to 15 residues. The CDR3 DNA reads as TGCGCCAGCAGCTTAACAGGGGCGTCGAGAGAGACCCAGTACTTC. It yields the protein CASSLTGASRETQYF.

V and J are TRBV3-1 (or the pseudogene TRBV3-2) and TRBJ1-6, with D maybe TRBD1 (6 bases). V lost 0 bases and J lost 9, with 18 bases in between. There are 17 residues in the CDR3. Germline assignment: CDR1 LGHDT and CDR2 YNNKEL (reference sequence). The CDR3 sequence: CASSQEGIRGSGSPLHF. Here the CDR3 DNA reads TGTGCCAGCAGCCAAGAGGGCATTAGGGGGTCTGGTTCACCCCTCCACTTT.

This clone has just one count. The chain carries TRBV9 and TRBJ2-1, with D unclear. The CDR3 runs 14 residues. The V gene's germline CDR1 is SGDLS and CDR2 YYNGEE. Trimming removed 4 bases at V and 7 bases at J, with 15 bases between. The CDR3 nucleotides read TGTGCCAGCAGCCAAGCACTGGGCAGGAATGAGCAGTTCTTC. Encoded protein: CASSQALGRNEQFF.

This chain connects TRBV5-1 to TRBJ2-7; TRBD2 aligns across 9 bases. V shed 4 bases, J shed 1 base, and the junction held 9 bases outside the gene matches. The CDR3 has 16 residues. In germline, CDR1 is SGHRS, CDR2 YFSETQ. In DNA, the CDR3 is TGCGCCAGCAGCCCCGATCCAGCGGGAGGTTCCTACGAGCAGTACTTC. Translation gives CASSPDPAGGSYEQYF. Complete variable domain (other parts from reference TRBV5-1 and TRBJ2-7): KAGVTQTPRYLIKTRGQQVTLSCSPISGHRSVSWYQQTPGQGLQFLFEYFSETQRNKGNFPGRFSGRQFSNSRSEMNVSTLELGDSALYLCASSPDPAGGSYEQYFGPGTRLTVT.

This rearrangement joins TRBV13 to TRBJ2-1; no firm D call. Germline V gene sequence: CDR1 PRHDT, CDR2 FYEKMQ (reference sequence). The CDR3 has 13 residues. Trimming removed 0 bases at V and 7 bases at J, with 7 bases between. The CDR3 sequence: CASSLGRRNEQFF. Here the CDR3 DNA reads TGTGCCAGCAGCTTAGGGCGGCGTAATGAGCAGTTCTTC.

The chain uses TRBV6-1 and TRBJ1-4; 8 positions agree with TRBD1. This CDR3 has 15 amino acids. Germline V lookup: CDR1 MNHNS, CDR2 SASEGT. Losses at the gene ends were 1 base for V and 8 bases for J; bases not matched to a gene: 6. The CDR3 DNA reads as TGTGCCAGCAGTGAAGTGGCAGGGGGCGGGGAAAAACTGTTTTTT. Its protein product is CASSEVAGGGEKLFF.

The chain joins TRBV19 to TRBJ1-1; no reliable D call. Germline V gene data show CDR1 as LNHDA and CDR2 as SQIVND (reference sequence). Trimming shortened V by 3 bases and J by 3 bases, and 8 bases separated the two germline ends. The CDR3 has 13 amino acids. The CDR3 sequence is CASSIGVHTEAFF. The CDR3 nucleotides are TGTGCCAGTAGTATCGGGGTACACACTGAAGCTTTCTTT.

V usage is TRBV12-5 and J usage is TRBJ2-3; 12 positions agree with TRBD2. The CDR3 runs to 15 residues. V dropped 6 bases and J dropped 6; count of bases not matched to a gene: 7. Germline CDR1 is LGHNT and CDR2 is FRNRAP. The CDR3 loop reads CASGRGLAGDDTQYF. The CDR3 region has the DNA TGTGCTAGTGGCCGGGGACTAGCGGGTGATGATACGCAGTATTTT. Filled out from reference TRBV12-5 and TRBJ2-3, the complete variable domain reads DARVTQTPRHKVTEMGQEVTMRCQPILGHNTVFWYRQTMMQGLELLAYFRNRAPLDDSGMPKDRFSAEMPDATLATLKIQPSEPRDSAVYFCASGRGLAGDDTQYFGPGTRLTVL.

This clone came up many times. This chain joins TRBV5-1 and TRBJ2-7; TRBD1 is a possible D gene (6 bases). The V and J ends lost 4 bases and 3 bases respectively, with 17 bases between them. Looked up from germline, CDR1 is SGHRS and CDR2 is YFSETQ. This CDR3 is built from 15 residues. The CDR3 sequence: CASSRDTGKNYEQYF. In DNA, the CDR3 is TGCGCCAGCAGCCGGGACACCGGAAAGAACTACGAGCAGTACTTC.

The sample holds a few counts of this clone. The genes are TRBV5-1 and TRBJ2-5; the D gene is possibly TRBD1 (6 bases). CDR1 and CDR2 (germline): SGHRS, YFSETQ. V lost 1 base and J 5 bases, leaving 9 bases between the germline ends. The CDR3 runs to 13 residues. CDR3 in DNA: TGCGCCAGCAGCTTGACAGGGATGGAGACCCAGTACTTC. Residues: CASSLTGMETQYF. Complete variable domain (other parts from reference TRBV5-1 and TRBJ2-5): KAGVTQTPRYLIKTRGQQVTLSCSPISGHRSVSWYQQTPGQGLQFLFEYFSETQRNKGNFPGRFSGRQFSNSRSEMNVSTLELGDSALYLCASSLTGMETQYFGPGTRLLVL.

J is TRBJ1-4 and V is TRBV4-1; 11 nucleotides align to TRBD1. With V trimmed by 4 bases and J by 8 bases, 6 bases remained unmatched. Germline V lookup: CDR1 MGHRA, CDR2 YSYEKL. This CDR3 contains 15 residues. CDR3 residues: CASSLDRGRREKLFF. CDR3 in DNA: TGCGCCAGCAGCCTGGACAGGGGGCGTAGAGAAAAACTGTTTTTT.

The table lists this clone with a few counts. The chain employs TRBV5-1 and TRBJ2-7, with 7 nucleotides matching TRBD2. The CDR3 has 14 amino acids. Trimming took 6 bases from V and 0 from J; bases not matched to a gene: 6. Germline V gene sequence: CDR1 SGHRS, CDR2 YFSETQ. The CDR3 DNA reads TGCGCCAGCATGGATCCTAGCGGCTCCTACGAGCAGTACTTC. This encodes CASMDPSGSYEQYF.

This rearrangement joins TRBV6-5 to TRBJ1-3, with TRBD1 matching 7 bases. The trim removed 5 bases at V and 3 bases at J, leaving 1 base unmatched. CDR3 length: 13 residues. From germline, CDR1 is MNHEY and CDR2 SVGAGI. The chain's CDR3 is CASSQGGGNTIYF. DNA of the CDR3: TGTGCCAGCAGTCAGGGGGGTGGAAACACCATATATTTT.

The V and J genes are TRBV27 and TRBJ2-7; D perhaps matches TRBD1 (6 bases). CDR3 length equals 14 residues. Trimming shortened V by 3 bases and J by 5 bases, and 14 bases separated the two germline ends. Germline V gene data show CDR1 as MNHEY and CDR2 as SMNVEV (reference sequence). The CDR3 region is CASSLVGARHEQYF. The DNA for the CDR3 is TGTGCCAGCAGTTTGGTGGGGGCGCGCCACGAGCAGTACTTC.

The chain uses TRBV2 and TRBJ2-3; 9 bases are shared with TRBD2. The J segment lost 4 bases and the V segment lost 7 bases, leaving 9 bases of the junction unmatched. Germline CDR1 is SNHLY and CDR2 is FYNNEI. This CDR3 is 15 amino acids long. In DNA, the CDR3 is TGTGCCAGCAAGGCCGGGACTAGCAACCCAGATACGCAGTATTTT. Amino acids: CASKAGTSNPDTQYF.

The J gene is TRBJ2-3, the V gene TRBV6-2 or TRBV6-3; 10 bases map to TRBD2. The junction had 19 bases not matched to a gene; V was cut back by 7 bases and J by 3 bases. From germline, CDR1 is MNHEY and CDR2 SVGEGT. This CDR3 spans 19 amino acids. As DNA, the CDR3 is TGTGCCAGCAACCCCGCGCCCTGGGTTTGGACTAGCGGAACAGATACGCAGTATTTT. Its translation: CASNPAPWVWTSGTDTQYF.